This TCR beta chain appears in the sequencing data of a study of regulatory T cells in long-lasting Graves disease (dated by TCRdb to about 2021). At the level of the whole study: Antithyroid drugs had been taken for less than 3 months by newly diagnosed Graves' disease patients. Persistent Graves' disease patients were compared with newly diagnosed Graves' disease patients by peripheral blood TCR sequencing and RNA sequencing. The study was conducted in China and was registered as a clinical trial. A total of about 35 samples underwent TCR sequencing: some 13 from persistent and approximately 20 from newly diagnosed Graves' disease patients. Broader findings and caveats from the paper: TRBV28, TRBJ1-2 and TRBJ2-5 were preferentially used in persistent disease, while TRBV20-1 and TRBJ2-1 were favored in newly diagnosed disease. A larger number of public clonotypes was shared among persistent patients (under 3,000) than among newly diagnosed patients (roughly 970). Sequencing and analysis were restricted to the TCR beta chain. Because the primary lesion, thyroid tissue, could not be accessed, the study looked at peripheral blood alone. Compared with newly diagnosed patients, patients with persistent Graves' disease had lower TCR Shannon entropy and fewer highly expanded clones, which suggests clonal expansion. The small sample size was acknowledged by the authors as a limitation that may reduce accuracy.

Many counts were recorded for this clonotype. This receptor's antigen is unknown. No quality values exist for individual bases; no much larger clone is one base distant. The meaning of the sample's time point label: newly diagnosed GD, antithyroid drugs for less than 3 months. For both TCR sequencing and RNA sequencing, RNA was extracted from PBMCs using TRIzol. The diagnosis of Graves' disease followed American Thyroid Association guidelines. Patients for the study were recruited at an endocrinology department in Xi'an, China. Each patient gave 7 to 9.5 milliliters of peripheral blood, collected in an EDTA anticoagulant tube. Ficoll Paque Plus density gradient separation was used to isolate PBMCs, and no further T cell sorting was done. RNA quality was checked with an Agilent 2100 Bioanalyzer and agarose gel, and concentration with a NanoDrop 2000. Library construction relied on multiplex PCR. Instrument used: Illumina HiSeq 4000. To build TCR beta libraries, CDR3 regions were amplified by Arm-PCR using iRepertoire HTBI primers. Gel purification was performed on PCR products prior to sequencing. The study's own analysis went as follows. Gene usage analysis of CDR3 amino acid clonotypes relied on the roughly 67 TRBV and around 14 TRBJ segments identified across samples. Filtered high-quality paired reads were merged into contigs using COPE and FqMerger. BLAST was used to align contigs to the IMGT TRBV, TRBD and TRBJ reference genes, and CDR3 was defined following IMGT. Any clonotype with a frequency above 0.1% was classified as a highly expanded clone. Shannon entropy served as the measure of repertoire diversity, while the Gini coefficient captured V-J evenness. Clonotypes shared by more than one individual were considered public. Using fastp at Q25 and MiXCR, TCRdb reprocessed the public reads and kept productive beta chains. When rows share a CDR3 protein, they turn into one entry using the most common DNA and genes. The V and J calls, along with clone size, are taken from TCRdb and not from the paper's own processing. The sample table contains about 450,000 distinct CDR3 sequences; only one count was recorded for approximately 16% of them. Around 11% of the sample comes from the top ten.

The CDR3 has 14 amino acids, counting the end cysteine and phenylalanine. Only the CDR3 portion is preserved as DNA: 42 bases, with reading frame beginning at the first base. V and J are truncated by 3 bases and 4 bases respectively, leaving an intervening sequence of 9 bases. This sample was shared with a second study, whose subject was T cells in Graves' hyperthyroidism and ophthalmopathy. The second study's authors report: A patient counted as having stable Graves' hyperthyroidism if no progression to ophthalmopathy occurred over 18 months of follow-up. Hyperthyroidism patients were newly diagnosed, had a disease duration of under 2 months, and were aged 18 to 65 years. Exclusion was applied to patients with uncontrolled infections, other autoimmune diseases, pregnancy or lactation. Diagnoses relied on clinical symptoms, serum thyroxine and TRAb, thyroid ultrasound and orbital computed tomography. The first round of RT-PCR for the TCR CDR3 was performed with the HTBI primer set and the Qiagen OneStep RT-PCR kit. Most expanded thyroid clonotypes (frequency above 0.001) were also detected in blood, a finding suggesting that blood repertoires may reflect thyroid immune responses. A model built on a 13 V-J signature distinguished ophthalmopathy from stable hyperthyroidism, reaching around 88% sensitivity and 81.08% specificity in cross-validation and 80%/75% in testing. During validation, the model predicted progression to ophthalmopathy a median of about 5.9 months ahead of onset, with roughly 65% sensitivity and roughly 72% specificity. To identify TCR V-J signatures that set the groups apart, the researchers used a discovery cohort of 100 patients, made up of 40 to 45 with Graves' ophthalmopathy and 55 to 65 with stable Graves' hyperthyroidism. Whether ophthalmopathy could be predicted prospectively was tested in an independent validation cohort made up of 18 to 20 hyperthyroidism patients plus 17 patients who later progressed to ophthalmopathy. For training and testing, the approximately 97 patients in the discovery cohort were randomly divided in a 7:3 ratio. In roughly six Graves' hyperthyroidism patients, the study also compared T-cell repertoires from thyroid tissue with T-cell repertoires from blood. After blood sampling, hyperthyroidism patients were treated with methimazole at a starting dose of 30 mg daily, and ophthalmopathy patients were treated with high-dose intravenous methylprednisolone. A second multiplex PCR round built the libraries, followed by size selection and purification. The libraries were sequenced on an Illumina HiSeq2000 using paired-end 100 bp reads. SOAPnuke was used to process the raw data, removing reads that contained adapters or uncalled bases, had a mean Phred below 15, or lacked an exact match to the constant primer or identifier. High-quality paired reads were merged using COPE v1.2.5, and each unique nucleotide sequence was defined as a clonotype. Clonotypes were aligned to IMGT TRBV, TRBD and TRBJ reference segments using MiTCR v1.1. The analysis included only V-J combinations with a frequency above 0.0001, which together covered 99% to 99.2% of the repertoires. A TCS score was defined as the ratio between F50 (clonal expansion) and ExV (chaos), using BLOSUM62-based TCRdist between CDR3 peptides within each V-J. Welch's t-statistics and random forest reduced fewer than 600 V-J features to 10 to 15, which were used in a naive Bayes classifier (R e1071). Sample size was not statistically predetermined, and blinding of investigators to group allocation was not performed. The paper describes TCR Vbeta CDR3 sequencing of around 130 peripheral blood samples, made up of about 41 ophthalmopathy patients, some 76 hyperthyroidism patients and 17 progressor patients.

The clonotype was recovered from a young woman with Graves disease. Donor details come from another sample of the same person, matched by shared clones. Here the chain combines TRBV12-3 or TRBV12-4 and TRBJ1-4, with no reliable assignment of the D segment. Material: peripheral blood mononuclear cells (PBMCs), obtained at new diagnosis, from a patient treated with antithyroid drugs. The CDR3 loop reads CASSFGRRNEKLFF. The sequenced DNA: TGTGCCAGCAGTTTTGGGCGGCGTAATGAAAAACTGTTTTTT.